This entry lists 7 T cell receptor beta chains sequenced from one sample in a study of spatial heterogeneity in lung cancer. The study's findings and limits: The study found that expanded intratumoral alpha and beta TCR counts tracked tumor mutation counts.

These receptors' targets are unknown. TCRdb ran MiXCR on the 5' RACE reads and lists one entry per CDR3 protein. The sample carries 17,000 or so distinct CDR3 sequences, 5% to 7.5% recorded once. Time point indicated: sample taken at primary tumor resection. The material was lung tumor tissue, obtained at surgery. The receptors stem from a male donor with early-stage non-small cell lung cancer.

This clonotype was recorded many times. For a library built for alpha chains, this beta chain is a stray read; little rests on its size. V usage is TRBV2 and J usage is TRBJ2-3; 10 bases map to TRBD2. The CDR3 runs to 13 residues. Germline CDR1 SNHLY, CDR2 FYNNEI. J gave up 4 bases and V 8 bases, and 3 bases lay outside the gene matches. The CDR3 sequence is CASPSGSADTQYF. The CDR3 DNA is TGTGCCAGCCCTAGCGGGAGTGCAGATACGCAGTATTTT. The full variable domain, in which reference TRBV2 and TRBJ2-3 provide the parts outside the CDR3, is EPEVTQTPSHQVTQMGQEVILRCVPISNHLYFYWYRQILGQKVEFLVSFYNNEISEKSEIFDDQFSVERPDGSNFTLKIRSTKLEDSAMYFCASPSGSADTQYFGPGTRLTVL.

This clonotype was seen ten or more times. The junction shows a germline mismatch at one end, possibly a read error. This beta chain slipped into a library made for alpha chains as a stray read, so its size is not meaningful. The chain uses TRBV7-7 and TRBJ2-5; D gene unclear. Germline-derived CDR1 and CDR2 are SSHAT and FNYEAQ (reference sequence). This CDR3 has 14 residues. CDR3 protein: CASSLGQIQETQYF. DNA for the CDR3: TGTGCTAGCAGCTTGGGTCAGATACAAGAGACCCAGTACTTC. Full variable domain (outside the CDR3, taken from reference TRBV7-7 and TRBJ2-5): GAGVSQSPRYKVTKRGQDVTLRCDPISSHATLYWYQQALGQGPEFLTYFNYEAQPDKSGLPSDRFSAERPEGSISTLTIQRTEQRDSAMYRCASSLGQIQETQYFGPGTRLLVL.

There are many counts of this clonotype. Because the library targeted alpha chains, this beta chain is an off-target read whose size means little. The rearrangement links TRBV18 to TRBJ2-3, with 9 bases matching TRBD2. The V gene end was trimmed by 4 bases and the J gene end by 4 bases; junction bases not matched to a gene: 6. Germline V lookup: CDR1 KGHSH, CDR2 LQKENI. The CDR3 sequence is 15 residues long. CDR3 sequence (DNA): TGTGCCAGCTCACGCCGACAGCGGGAGGCAGATACGCAGTATTTT. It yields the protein CASSRRQREADTQYF.

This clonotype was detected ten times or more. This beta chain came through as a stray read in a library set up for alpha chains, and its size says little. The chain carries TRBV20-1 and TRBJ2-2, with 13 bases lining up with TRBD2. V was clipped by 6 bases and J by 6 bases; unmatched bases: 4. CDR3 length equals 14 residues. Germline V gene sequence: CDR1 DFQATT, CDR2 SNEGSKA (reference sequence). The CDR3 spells CSAELAGGAGELFF. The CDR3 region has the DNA TGCAGTGCGGAACTAGCGGGAGGGGCCGGGGAGCTGTTTTTT.

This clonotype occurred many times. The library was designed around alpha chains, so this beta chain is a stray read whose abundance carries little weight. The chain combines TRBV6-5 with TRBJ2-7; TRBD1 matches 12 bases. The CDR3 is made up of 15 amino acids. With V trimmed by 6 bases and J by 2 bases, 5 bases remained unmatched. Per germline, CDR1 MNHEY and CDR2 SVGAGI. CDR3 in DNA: TGTGCCAGCAGCCAGGGACAGGGGGCTCCCTACGAGCAGTACTTC. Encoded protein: CASSQGQGAPYEQYF.

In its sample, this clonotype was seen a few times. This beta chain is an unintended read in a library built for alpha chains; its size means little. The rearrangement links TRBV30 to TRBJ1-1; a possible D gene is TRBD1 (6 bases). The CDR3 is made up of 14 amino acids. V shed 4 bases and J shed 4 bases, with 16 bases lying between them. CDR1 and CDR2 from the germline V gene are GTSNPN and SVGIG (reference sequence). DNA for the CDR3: TGTGCCTGGACCCCCCTACAGGGCGTCACTGAAGCTTTCTTT. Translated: CAWTPLQGVTEAFF. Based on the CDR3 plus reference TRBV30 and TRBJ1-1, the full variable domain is SQTIHQWPATLVQPVGSPLSLECTVEGTSNPNLYWYRQAAGRGLQLLFYSVGIGQISSEVPQNLSASRPQDRQFILSSKKLLLSDSGFYLCAWTPLQGVTEAFFGQGTRLTVV.

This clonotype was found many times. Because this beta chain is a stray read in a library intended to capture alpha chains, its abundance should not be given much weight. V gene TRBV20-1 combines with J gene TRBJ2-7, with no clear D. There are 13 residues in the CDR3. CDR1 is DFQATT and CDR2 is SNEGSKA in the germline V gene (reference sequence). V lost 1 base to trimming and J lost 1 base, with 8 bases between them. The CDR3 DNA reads TGCAGTGCTAGAGGGACCGATTCCTACGAGCAGTACTTC. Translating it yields CSARGTDSYEQYF.